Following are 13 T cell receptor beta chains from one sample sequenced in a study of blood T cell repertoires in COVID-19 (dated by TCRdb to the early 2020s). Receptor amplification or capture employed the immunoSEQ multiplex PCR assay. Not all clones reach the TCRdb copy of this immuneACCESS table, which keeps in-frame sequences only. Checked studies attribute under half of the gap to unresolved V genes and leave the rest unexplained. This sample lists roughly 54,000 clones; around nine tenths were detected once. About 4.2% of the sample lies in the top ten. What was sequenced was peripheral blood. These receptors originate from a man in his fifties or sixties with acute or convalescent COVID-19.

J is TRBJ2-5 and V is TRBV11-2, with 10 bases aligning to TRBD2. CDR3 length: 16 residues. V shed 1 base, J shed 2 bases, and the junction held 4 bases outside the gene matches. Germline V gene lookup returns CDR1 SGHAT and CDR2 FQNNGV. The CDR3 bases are TGTGCCAGCAGCTTAGGACTAGCGGGTGGACAAGAGACCCAGTACTTC. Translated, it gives CASSLGLAGGQETQYF.

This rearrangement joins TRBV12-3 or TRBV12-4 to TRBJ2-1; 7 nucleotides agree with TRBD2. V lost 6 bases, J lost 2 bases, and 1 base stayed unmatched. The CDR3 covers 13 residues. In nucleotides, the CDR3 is TGTGCCAGCAGCACTAGCGCCTACAATGAGCAGTTCTTC. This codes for CASSTSAYNEQFF.

The CDR3 bases are TGTGCCAGCAGACCGGGGGTTGCCCAGCCCCAGCATTTT. This sequence encodes CASRPGVAQPQHF. This sequence joins TRBV6-5 and TRBJ1-5; perhaps TRBD1 as D (5 bases). The V gene lost 6 bases and the J gene lost 7 bases, with 13 bases spanning the gap. Per germline, CDR1 MNHEY and CDR2 SVGAGI. CDR3 length equals 13 residues.

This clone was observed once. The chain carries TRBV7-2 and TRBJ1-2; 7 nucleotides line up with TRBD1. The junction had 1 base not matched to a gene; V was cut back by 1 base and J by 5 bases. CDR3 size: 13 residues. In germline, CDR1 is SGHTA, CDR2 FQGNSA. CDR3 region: CASSLGGQYGYTF. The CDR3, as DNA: TGTGCCAGCAGCTTAGGGGGACAGTATGGCTACACCTTC.

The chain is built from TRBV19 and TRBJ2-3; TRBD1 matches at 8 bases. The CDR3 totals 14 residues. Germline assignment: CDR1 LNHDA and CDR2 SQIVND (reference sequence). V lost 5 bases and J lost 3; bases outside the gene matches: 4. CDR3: CASSLDRATDTQYF. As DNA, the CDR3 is TGTGCCAGTAGTTTGGACAGGGCGACAGATACGCAGTATTTT.

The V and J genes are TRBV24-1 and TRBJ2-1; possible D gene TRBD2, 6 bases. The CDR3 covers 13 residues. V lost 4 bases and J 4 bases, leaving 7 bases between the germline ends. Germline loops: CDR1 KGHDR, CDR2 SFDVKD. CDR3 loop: CATSEGTYNEQFF. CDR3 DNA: TGTGCCACCAGTGAAGGGACTTACAATGAGCAGTTCTTC.

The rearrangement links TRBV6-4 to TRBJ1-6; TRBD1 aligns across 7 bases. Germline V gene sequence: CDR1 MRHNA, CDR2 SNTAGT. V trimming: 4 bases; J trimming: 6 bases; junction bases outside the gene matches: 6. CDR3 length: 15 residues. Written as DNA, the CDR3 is TGTGCCAGCAGTGTCAAGGGGGCTGGTAATTCACCCCTCCACTTT. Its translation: CASSVKGAGNSPLHF.

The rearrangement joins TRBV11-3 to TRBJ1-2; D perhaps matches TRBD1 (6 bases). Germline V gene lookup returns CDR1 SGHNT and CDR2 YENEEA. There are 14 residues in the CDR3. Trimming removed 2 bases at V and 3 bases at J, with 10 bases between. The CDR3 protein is CASSLTGNYYGYTF. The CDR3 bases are TGTGCCAGCAGCTTAACAGGGAACTACTATGGCTACACCTTC.

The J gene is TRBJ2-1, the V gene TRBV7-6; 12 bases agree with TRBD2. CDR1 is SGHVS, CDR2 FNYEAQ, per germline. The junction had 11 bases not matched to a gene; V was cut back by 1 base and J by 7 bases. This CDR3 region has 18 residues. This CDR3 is CASSLGIGLAGLPNEQFF. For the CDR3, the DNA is TGTGCCAGCAGCTTAGGAATAGGACTAGCGGGGCTCCCGAATGAGCAGTTCTTC.

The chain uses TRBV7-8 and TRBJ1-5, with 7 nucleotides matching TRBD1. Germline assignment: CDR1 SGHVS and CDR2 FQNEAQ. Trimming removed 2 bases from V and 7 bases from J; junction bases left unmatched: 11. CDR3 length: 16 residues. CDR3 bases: TGTGCCAGCAGCTTATTAGGCCAGGGGGGTGTACAGCCCCAGCATTTT. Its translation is CASSLLGQGGVQPQHF.

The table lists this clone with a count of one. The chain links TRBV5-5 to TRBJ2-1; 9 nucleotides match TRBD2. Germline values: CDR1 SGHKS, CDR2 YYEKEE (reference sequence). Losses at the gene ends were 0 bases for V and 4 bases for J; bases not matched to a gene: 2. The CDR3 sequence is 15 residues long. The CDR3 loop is CASSLVTSGYNEQFF. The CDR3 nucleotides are TGTGCCAGCAGCTTGGTGACTAGCGGTTACAATGAGCAGTTCTTC.

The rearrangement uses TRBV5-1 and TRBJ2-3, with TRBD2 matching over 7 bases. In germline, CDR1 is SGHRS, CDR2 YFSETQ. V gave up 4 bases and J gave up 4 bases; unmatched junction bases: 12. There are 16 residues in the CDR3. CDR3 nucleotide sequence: TGCGCCAGCAGCCCCGGGGGGATATTAAAAGCAGATACGCAGTATTTT. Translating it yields CASSPGGILKADTQYF.

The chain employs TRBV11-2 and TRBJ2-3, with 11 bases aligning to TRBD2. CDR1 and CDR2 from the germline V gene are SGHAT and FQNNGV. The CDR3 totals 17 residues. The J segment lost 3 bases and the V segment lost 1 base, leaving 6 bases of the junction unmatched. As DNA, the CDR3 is TGTGCCAGCAGCTTAGGCCGCGGGACTAGCGGTACAGATACGCAGTATTTT. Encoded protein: CASSLGRGTSGTDTQYF. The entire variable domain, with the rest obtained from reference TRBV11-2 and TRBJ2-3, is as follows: EAGVAQSPRYKIIEKRQSVAFWCNPISGHATLYWYQQILGQGPKLLIQFQNNGVVDDSQLPKDRFSAERLKGVDSTLKIQPAKLEDSAVYLCASSLGRGTSGTDTQYFGPGTRLTVL.